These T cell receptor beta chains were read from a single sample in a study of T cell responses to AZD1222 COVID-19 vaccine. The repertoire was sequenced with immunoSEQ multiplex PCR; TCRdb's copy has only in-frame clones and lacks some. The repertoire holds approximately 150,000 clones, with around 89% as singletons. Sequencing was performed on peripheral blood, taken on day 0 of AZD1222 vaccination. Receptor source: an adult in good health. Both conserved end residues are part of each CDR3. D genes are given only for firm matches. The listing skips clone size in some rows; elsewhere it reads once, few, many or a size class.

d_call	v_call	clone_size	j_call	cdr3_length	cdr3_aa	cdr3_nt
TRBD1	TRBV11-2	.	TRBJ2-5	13	CASSRDREETQYF	TGTGCCAGCAGCCGGGACAGGGAAGAGACCCAGTACTTC
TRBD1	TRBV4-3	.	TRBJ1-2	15	CASSQRGGQTGGYTF	TGCGCCAGCAGCCAAAGGGGGGGACAGACGGGTGGCTACACCTTC
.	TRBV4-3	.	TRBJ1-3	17	CASSPNRLGHSGNTIYF	TGCGCCAGCAGCCCGAACCGGCTAGGACACAGTGGAAACACCATATATTTT
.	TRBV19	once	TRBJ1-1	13	CASSIDRGTEAFF	TGTGCCAGTAGTATAGATAGGGGGACTGAAGCTTTCTTT
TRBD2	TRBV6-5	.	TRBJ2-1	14	CASKRTSGINEQFF	TGTGCCAGCAAAAGGACTAGCGGGATAAATGAGCAGTTCTTC
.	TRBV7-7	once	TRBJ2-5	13	CASSTRTEETQYF	TGTGCCAGCAGCACCCGGACAGAAGAGACCCAGTACTTC
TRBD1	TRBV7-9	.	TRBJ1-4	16	CASSLWAGQGGEKLFF	TGTGCCAGCAGCTTATGGGCGGGACAGGGTGGCGAAAAACTGTTTTTT
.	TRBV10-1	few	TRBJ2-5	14	CASSESTGMETQYF	TGCGCCAGCAGTGAGTCAACAGGAATGGAGACCCAGTACTTC
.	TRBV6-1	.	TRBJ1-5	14	CASSEGYSNQPQHF	TGTGCCAGCAGTGAAGGTTATAGCAATCAGCCCCAGCATTTT
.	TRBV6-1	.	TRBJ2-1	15	CASSEVPGAYNEQFF	TGTGCCAGCAGTGAAGTCCCGGGAGCTTACAATGAGCAGTTCTTC
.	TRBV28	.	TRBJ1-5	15	CASSYQGASNQPQHF	TGTGCCAGCAGTTACCAGGGAGCGAGCAATCAGCCCCAGCATTTT
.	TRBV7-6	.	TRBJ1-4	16	CASSLGAATGGEKLFF	TGTGCCAGCAGCTTAGGCGCAGCAACGGGCGGTGAAAAACTGTTTTTT
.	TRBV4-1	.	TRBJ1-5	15	CASSQEAGSNQPQHF	TGCGCCAGCAGCCAAGAGGCGGGGAGCAATCAGCCCCAGCATTTT
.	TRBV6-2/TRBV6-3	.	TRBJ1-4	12	CASSLPYEKLFF	TGTGCCAGCAGTTTACCCTACGAAAAACTGTTTTTT
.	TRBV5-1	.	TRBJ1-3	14	CASSEFGSGNTIYF	TGCGCCAGCAGCGAGTTCGGCTCTGGAAACACCATATATTTT
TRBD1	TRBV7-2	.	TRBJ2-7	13	CASSLGTGYEQYF	TGTGCCAGCAGCTTGGGGACAGGCTACGAGCAGTACTTC
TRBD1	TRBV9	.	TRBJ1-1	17	CASSAGAGGPQNTEAFF	TGTGCCAGCAGCGCGGGGGCAGGGGGCCCACAGAACACTGAAGCTTTCTTT
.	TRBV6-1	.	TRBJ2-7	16	CASSERRQGGSYEQYF	TGTGCCAGCAGTGAAAGGAGGCAGGGGGGATCCTACGAGCAGTACTTC
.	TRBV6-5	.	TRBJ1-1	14	CASSTQGRGTEAFF	TGTGCCAGCAGTACCCAGGGGAGAGGCACTGAAGCTTTCTTT